Following are 28 T cell receptor beta chains from one sample sequenced in a study of multiple sclerosis patients with progressive multifocal leukoencephalopathy. Noted time point: less than 15 months of natalizumab therapy. Using immunoSEQ multiplex PCR, the repertoire was profiled, and TCRdb retains in-frame clones only, with some absent. The table includes around 25,000 clones, 75% to 95% detected once. The specimen comprised PBMCs, sampled from a patient treated with natalizumab. The receptors were gathered from a young man with multiple sclerosis.

The chain employs TRBV9 and TRBJ2-3; D remains unclear. Germline loops: CDR1 SGDLS, CDR2 YYNGEE. The CDR3 has 12 amino acids. The V end was cut by 3 bases, the J end by 6 bases, with 8 bases between. This CDR3 is CASSAARDTQYF. Here the CDR3 DNA reads TGTGCCAGCAGCGCCGCCAGGGATACGCAGTATTTT.

V gene TRBV5-1 combines with J gene TRBJ2-5; D is ambiguous. This CDR3 is built from 13 residues. CDR1 is SGHRS and CDR2 is YFSETQ in the germline V gene. V lost 1 base, J lost 4 bases, and 8 bases lay in between. The CDR3 DNA reads TGCGCCAGCAGCTTGTTAAAGGGAGAGACCCAGTACTTC. It encodes CASSLLKGETQYF. The whole variable domain, filled in from reference TRBV5-1 and TRBJ2-5, reads KAGVTQTPRYLIKTRGQQVTLSCSPISGHRSVSWYQQTPGQGLQFLFEYFSETQRNKGNFPGRFSGRQFSNSRSEMNVSTLELGDSALYLCASSLLKGETQYFGPGTRLLVL.

The chain joins TRBV6-6 to TRBJ2-7; D gene ambiguous. The CDR3 has 13 residues. Germline values: CDR1 MNHNY, CDR2 SVGAGI (reference sequence). V was trimmed by 7 bases and J by 3 bases, leaving 13 bases between them. The CDR3 region is CASTLGTFYEQYF. CDR3 sequence (DNA): TGTGCCAGCACCTTGGGCACATTCTACGAGCAGTACTTC.

V gene TRBV5-5 combines with J gene TRBJ1-2; D perhaps matches TRBD1 (6 bases). The CDR3 runs 14 residues. From germline, CDR1 is SGHKS and CDR2 YYEKEE (reference sequence). Trimming took 5 bases from V and 4 from J, leaving 15 bases between them. Here the CDR3 DNA reads TGTGCCAGCAGTCAAGGCGCAGGGGCCTATGGCTACACCTTC. Its translation: CASSQGAGAYGYTF.

V usage is TRBV10-2 and J usage is TRBJ2-3; 9 bases are shared with TRBD2. Trimming at V came to 2 bases and at J to 2 bases, leaving 5 bases not matched to a gene. CDR3 length equals 16 residues. CDR1 and CDR2 (germline): WSHSY, SAAADI. CDR3 residues: CASSEILAGPTDTQYF. CDR3 DNA: TGCGCCAGCAGTGAGATACTAGCGGGCCCCACAGATACGCAGTATTTT.

This chain links TRBV7-9 with TRBJ2-7, with 11 bases fitting TRBD1. The CDR3 is 16 amino acids. The trim removed 2 bases at V and 4 bases at J, leaving 7 bases unmatched. Germline V gene data show CDR1 as SEHNR and CDR2 as FQNEAQ (reference sequence). The CDR3 sequence is CASSLRGQGAWYEQYV. The CDR3 coding sequence is TGTGCCAGCAGCTTACGTGGACAGGGGGCTTGGTACGAGCAGTACGTC.

This chain connects TRBV30 to TRBJ2-2, with 11 bases lining up with TRBD1. CDR3 length equals 15 residues. The germline CDR1 and CDR2 sequences are GTSNPN and SVGIG (reference sequence). The V segment lost 4 bases and the J segment 5 bases; nucleotides outside the gene matches: 6. DNA for the CDR3: TGTGCCTGGAAGATTCGGGACAGGGGGACCGGGGAGCTGTTTTTT. As protein: CAWKIRDRGTGELFF. Full variable domain (outside the CDR3, taken from reference TRBV30 and TRBJ2-2): SQTIHQWPATLVQPVGSPLSLECTVEGTSNPNLYWYRQAAGRGLQLLFYSVGIGQISSEVPQNLSASRPQDRQFILSSKKLLLSDSGFYLCAWKIRDRGTGELFFGEGSRLTVL.

A single count supports this clone. The chain uses TRBV30 and TRBJ1-2, with D tentatively TRBD1 (6 bases). The CDR3 spans 14 residues. Per the germline V gene, CDR1 is GTSNPN and CDR2 is SVGIG (reference sequence). V was trimmed by 0 bases and J by 6 bases, leaving 14 bases between them. CDR3 sequence (DNA): TGTGCCTGGAGTGTACTTCAGGGGACCGATGGCTACACCTTC. This sequence encodes CAWSVLQGTDGYTF.

The V call is TRBV27, the J call TRBJ1-2; D unclear. Germline assignment: CDR1 MNHEY and CDR2 SMNVEV (reference sequence). The V and J ends lost 6 bases and 5 bases respectively, with 10 bases between them. The CDR3 sequence is 12 residues long. DNA of the CDR3: TGTGCCAGCAGCGACGGGTGGTATGGCTACACCTTC. It codes for CASSDGWYGYTF.

The rearrangement links TRBV2 to TRBJ2-3; D gene uncertain. The length of the CDR3 is 14 residues. Trimming removed 3 bases at V and 2 bases at J, with 9 bases between. Germline assignment: CDR1 SNHLY and CDR2 FYNNEI. CDR3 bases: TGTGCCAGCAGTGAGACGCAGACCACAGATACGCAGTATTTT. Protein sequence: CASSETQTTDTQYF.

The chain joins TRBV2 to TRBJ1-2; TRBD1 agrees at 8 bases. The germline CDR1 and CDR2 sequences are SNHLY and FYNNEI. The CDR3 covers 13 residues. V shed 8 bases and J 3 bases; nucleotides not matched to a gene: 5. CDR3 DNA sequence: TGTGCCAGCCGGGGGACAGGCGACTATGGCTACACCTTC. Protein product: CASRGTGDYGYTF.

The rearrangement uses TRBV2 and TRBJ2-5, with D perhaps being TRBD1 or TRBD2 (5 bases each). This CDR3 is built from 13 residues. The V and J ends lost 5 bases and 5 bases respectively, with 12 bases between them. Germline CDR1 reads SNHLY; CDR2 reads FYNNEI. CDR3 loop: CASSWGMEETQYF. CDR3 coding DNA: TGTGCCAGCAGTTGGGGGATGGAGGAGACCCAGTACTTC.

V usage is TRBV30 and J usage is TRBJ1-1; 9 bases are a match to TRBD1. Germline CDR1 is GTSNPN and CDR2 is SVGIG (reference sequence). This CDR3 contains 16 residues. The junction had 13 bases not matched to a gene; V was cut back by 4 bases and J by 4 bases. Written as DNA, the CDR3 is TGTGCCTGGAACCGAGGGACAGGGATGGTTTTCACTGAAGCTTTCTTT. Protein product: CAWNRGTGMVFTEAFF.

The CDR3 sequence is CASSNYPADTQYF. CDR3 nucleotides: TGTGCCAGCAGTAACTACCCGGCAGATACGCAGTATTTT. This chain joins TRBV6-5 and TRBJ2-3; D not resolved. The CDR3 loop spans 13 amino acids. With 5 bases removed from V and 4 bases from J, the gap between germline ends came to 10 bases. Germline V gives CDR1 MNHEY, CDR2 SVGAGI.

The V gene is TRBV5-4, the J gene TRBJ2-5; perhaps TRBD2 as D (6 bases). Germline CDR1 reads SGHNT; CDR2 reads YYREEE (reference sequence). Between the trimmed V and J ends, which lost 3 bases and 0 bases, there was a span of 9 bases. The CDR3 consists of 14 residues. The CDR3 spells CASSSRDYQETQYF. In DNA, the CDR3 is TGTGCCAGCAGCTCCCGGGACTACCAAGAGACCCAGTACTTC.

V is TRBV7-9 and J is TRBJ2-1; 7 nucleotides line up with TRBD1. CDR1 is SEHNR, CDR2 FQNEAQ, per germline (reference sequence). There are 16 residues in the CDR3. This CDR3 is CAAAETGNRFYNEQFF. CDR3 in DNA: TGTGCTGCGGCGGAGACAGGGAATAGGTTCTACAATGAGCAGTTCTTC.

V is TRBV2 and J is TRBJ1-3, with D hard to call. Germline values: CDR1 SNHLY, CDR2 FYNNEI. V lost 5 bases and J 0 bases, leaving 5 bases between the germline ends. There are 13 residues in the CDR3. In DNA, the CDR3 is TGTGCCAGCAGTTTCTTCTCTGGAAACACCATATATTTT. As protein: CASSFFSGNTIYF.

Comment on this clone: The sample contains more than one DNA sequence encoding this CDR3. The chain combines TRBV30 with TRBJ1-1; weak D call: TRBD1 (6 bases). This CDR3 contains 13 residues. Germline V CDR1 and CDR2: GTSNPN, SVGIG (reference sequence). V dropped 6 bases and J dropped 0 bases, with 11 bases sitting between them. This CDR3 reads CACSNRVNTEAFF. The CDR3 DNA reads TGTGCCTGCTCTAACAGGGTGAACACTGAAGCTTTCTTT.

This sequence joins TRBV27 and TRBJ2-1; possibly TRBD2 for D (6 bases). The CDR3 has 12 amino acids. V was trimmed by 9 bases and J by 6 bases, leaving 12 bases between them. Germline CDR1 MNHEY, CDR2 SMNVEV (reference sequence). The CDR3 nucleotides read TGTGCCAGTACCCACGGGGGCAATGAGCAGTTCTTC. It encodes CASTHGGNEQFF.

The V call is TRBV11-2, the J call TRBJ1-3; D is unclear. The V and J ends lost 0 bases and 5 bases respectively, with 8 bases between them. CDR3 length equals 14 residues. In germline, CDR1 is SGHAT, CDR2 FQNNGV. The chain's CDR3 is CASSLETLRNTIYF. Written as DNA, the CDR3 is TGTGCCAGCAGCTTAGAGACTCTTCGAAACACCATATATTTT.

The J gene is TRBJ2-7, the V gene TRBV10-2; D is ambiguous. This CDR3 spans 15 amino acids. Germline CDR1 and CDR2: WSHSY and SAAADI. The V end lost 8 bases, the J end lost 2 bases, and 19 bases lay between the germline ends. As DNA, the CDR3 is TGCGCCAGCGTATATACCCGCCCTTCGACCTACGAGCAGTACGTC. Encoded protein: CASVYTRPSTYEQYV.

V and J are TRBV5-5 and TRBJ1-4, with TRBD1 matching over 11 bases. The CDR3 totals 17 residues. V gave up 2 bases and J gave up 7 bases; unmatched junction bases: 10. Germline lookup yields CDR1 SGHKS and CDR2 YYEKEE (reference sequence). The chain's CDR3 is CASSFGDRGSQSEKLFF. The CDR3 DNA is TGTGCCAGCAGCTTCGGGGACAGGGGGAGTCAGAGTGAAAAACTGTTTTTT.

The chain recombines TRBV2 with TRBJ2-1; D not certain. Germline-derived CDR1 and CDR2 are SNHLY and FYNNEI. The CDR3 sequence is 12 residues long. Trimming cost V 5 bases and J 9 bases, with 11 bases left between them. The CDR3 region has the DNA TGTGCCAGCAGTAACCTAGGATTTGAGCAGTTCTTC. Translated, it gives CASSNLGFEQFF.

The chain recombines TRBV7-6 with TRBJ2-3; TRBD2 matches 10 bases. There are 17 residues in the CDR3. Germline trimming cut 1 base from V and 1 base from J; bases unmatched to any gene: 5. CDR1 and CDR2 (germline): SGHVS, FNYEAQ. The CDR3 sequence: CASSLGASGSGTDTQYF. The DNA for the CDR3 is TGTGCCAGCAGCTTAGGGGCTAGCGGGAGCGGCACAGATACGCAGTATTTT.

The chain recombines TRBV18 with TRBJ2-7, with TRBD2 matching over 7 bases. Per the germline V gene, CDR1 is KGHSH and CDR2 is LQKENI. V trimming: 2 bases; J trimming: 1 base; junction bases outside the gene matches: 5. CDR3 length: 15 residues. As DNA, the CDR3 is TGTGCCAGCTCACCATTGGCTAGCGGTTCCTACGAGCAGTACTTC. Amino acid sequence: CASSPLASGSYEQYF.

In its sample, this clone was seen once. This rearrangement joins TRBV15 to TRBJ2-1; TRBD1 is a possible D gene (6 bases). The CDR3 has 15 residues. Trimming stripped 1 base from V and 6 bases from J, with 13 bases between. CDR1 and CDR2 (germline): LNHNV, YYDKDF (reference sequence). CDR3 nucleotides: TGTGCCACCAGCAGAGGAGGGTACAGGGTCAATGAGCAGTTCTTC. It codes for CATSRGGYRVNEQFF.

The genes are TRBV19 and TRBJ1-3; tentative D call: TRBD1 (6 bases). This CDR3 has 15 amino acids. V lost 5 bases, J lost 1 base, and 12 bases lay in between. Per germline, CDR1 LNHDA and CDR2 SQIVND (reference sequence). The DNA of the CDR3 is TGTGCCAGTAGTGCCCCCACAGGGTCTGGAAACACCATATATTTT. Translation: CASSAPTGSGNTIYF.

This chain connects TRBV5-5 to TRBJ2-5; 7 bases align to TRBD1. Germline values: CDR1 SGHKS, CDR2 YYEKEE (reference sequence). J gave up 2 bases and V 3 bases, and 7 bases lay outside the gene matches. CDR3 length equals 15 residues. CDR3 sequence reads: CASSSATGWQETQYF. In DNA, the CDR3 is TGTGCCAGCAGCTCAGCGACAGGGTGGCAAGAGACCCAGTACTTC. Supplemented by reference TRBV5-5 and TRBJ2-5, the full variable domain reads DAGVTQSPTHLIKTRGQQVTLRCSPISGHKSVSWYQQVLGQGPQFIFQYYEKEERGRGNFPDRFSARQFPNYSSELNVNALLLGDSALYLCASSSATGWQETQYFGPGTRLLVL.